This passage covers 25 T cell receptor beta chains from one sample sequenced in a study of CD4 T cells in relation to SARS-CoV-2 and coronaviruses. These receptors are not linked to any known antigen. Generated by immunoSEQ multiplex PCR, the TCRdb table keeps only in-frame clones and is missing some. The top ten hold under 3.5% of the sample, which has around 30,000 clones, around 76% seen once. What was sequenced was memory CD4+ T cells from PBMCs, cultured in vitro. Every receptor here comes from an adult with COVID-19.

This sequence joins TRBV4-2 and TRBJ2-3; no clear D gene. The germline V gene encodes CDR1 LGHNA and CDR2 YNFKEQ. The CDR3 runs 14 residues. V was trimmed by 0 bases and J by 6 bases, leaving 10 bases between them. Written as DNA, the CDR3 is TGTGCCAGCAGCCAAGACGAGCAAGGTGATACGCAGTATTTT. Translation gives CASSQDEQGDTQYF.

The chain combines TRBV29-1 with TRBJ2-2; 11 nucleotides line up with TRBD2. The CDR3 contains 17 residues. The germline gives CDR1 SQVTM, CDR2 ANQGSEA. V lost 7 bases, J lost 1 base, and 11 bases stayed unmatched. Here the CDR3 DNA reads TGCAGCGCAACCGGGACTAGCGGACTTCTGAACACCGGGGAGCTGTTTTTT. This codes for CSATGTSGLLNTGELFF.

The V call is TRBV6-5, the J call TRBJ2-7; D is perhaps TRBD1 or TRBD2 (5 bases each). This CDR3 comprises 14 residues. CDR1 and CDR2 from the germline V gene are MNHEY and SVGAGI. V was trimmed by 5 bases and J by 2 bases, leaving 13 bases between them. The CDR3 sequence: CASSNGDVTYEQYF. In DNA form, the CDR3 reads TGTGCCAGCAGTAACGGGGACGTAACCTACGAGCAGTACTTC.

The chain carries TRBV7-2 and TRBJ1-5; D may be TRBD1 (5 bases). This CDR3 region has 15 residues. Between the trimmed V and J ends, which lost 4 bases and 1 base, there was a span of 11 bases. Germline CDR1 and CDR2: SGHTA and FQGNSA. CDR3 bases: TGTGCCAGCAGCTCGGGACCGTGGAGCAATCAGCCCCAGCATTTT. Amino acid sequence: CASSSGPWSNQPQHF.

The chain joins TRBV28 to TRBJ2-1; weak D call: TRBD2 (5 bases). Germline V gene data show CDR1 as MDHEN and CDR2 as SYDVKM. The CDR3 sequence is 17 residues long. Trimming stripped 4 bases from V and 4 bases from J, with 20 bases between. The CDR3, as DNA: TGTGCCAGCAGTTCCCAGAAAGCTCCCTCGGGGTACAATGAGCAGTTCTTC. Protein: CASSSQKAPSGYNEQFF.

The gene calls are TRBV2 and TRBJ2-6, with 9 bases aligning to TRBD1. The CDR3 has 18 residues. Germline V CDR1 and CDR2: SNHLY, FYNNEI. Trimming at V came to 6 bases and at J to 0 bases, leaving 9 bases not matched to a gene. CDR3 nucleotide sequence: TGTGCCAGCAGATTACAGGGGGCTGAGAGCTCTGGGGCCAACGTCCTGACTTTC. Amino acids: CASRLQGAESSGANVLTF.

This clone is a singleton in its sample. This sequence joins TRBV7-9 and TRBJ2-3, with D hard to call. Germline V gives CDR1 SEHNR, CDR2 FQNEAQ (reference sequence). Trimming removed 5 bases at V and 1 base at J, with 10 bases between. This CDR3 region has 14 residues. The CDR3 DNA is TGTGCCAGCAGCGTGGGCGGAGGCACAGATACGCAGTATTTT. It codes for CASSVGGGTDTQYF.

The genes are TRBV18 and TRBJ2-1, with D unresolved. V was trimmed by 2 bases and J by 5 bases, leaving 13 bases between them. Germline-derived CDR1 and CDR2 are KGHSH and LQKENI. CDR3 size: 15 residues. Here the CDR3 reads CASSPGQFGNNEQFF. The CDR3 DNA is TGTGCCAGCTCACCAGGGCAATTCGGTAACAATGAGCAGTTCTTC.

The chain employs TRBV6-2 or TRBV6-3 and TRBJ2-2; maybe TRBD2 (5 bases). CDR1 MNHEY and CDR2 SVGEGT come from the germline V gene. The CDR3 sequence is 15 residues long. V gave up 6 bases and J gave up 0 bases, with 11 bases separating them. The CDR3 protein is CASSDTRANTGELFF. The CDR3 region has the DNA TGTGCCAGCAGCGATACTAGAGCGAACACCGGGGAGCTGTTTTTT.

About this clone: A junction boundary mismatches the germline segment, possibly from a read error. This chain uses TRBV30 with TRBJ1-2; D is unresolved. The germline V gene has CDR1 GTSNPN and CDR2 SVGIG (reference sequence). The CDR3 runs 12 residues. The CDR3, as DNA: TGTGCCTGGAATTCAAGGCCAGCCTGGGGTGCCTTC. Amino acids: CAWNSRPAWGAF.

J is TRBJ2-2 and V is TRBV30; no clear D gene. CDR1 is GTSNPN, CDR2 SVGIG, per germline (reference sequence). V was cut by 3 bases and J by 0 bases, with 8 bases left in between. The CDR3 length is 14 residues. This CDR3 is CAWRFRTNTGELFF. The CDR3 nucleotides are TGTGCCTGGAGGTTCAGGACGAACACCGGGGAGCTGTTTTTT.

This clone was detected only a few times. This chain links TRBV27 with TRBJ1-1; TRBD1 is a possible D gene (6 bases). The length of the CDR3 is 16 residues. Germline lookup yields CDR1 MNHEY and CDR2 SMNVEV (reference sequence). The V end lost 2 bases, the J end lost 4 bases, and 17 bases lay between the germline ends. As DNA, the CDR3 is TGTGCCAGCAGTTTACGGACTTTAACAGGGAGCACTGAAGCTTTCTTT. Its protein is CASSLRTLTGSTEAFF.

The rearrangement joins TRBV7-8 to TRBJ2-1, with D possibly called TRBD1 or TRBD2 (5 bases each). The CDR3 consists of 15 residues. V shed 4 bases and J shed 8 bases, with 18 bases lying between them. The germline V gene has CDR1 SGHVS and CDR2 FQNEAQ. The CDR3 DNA follows: TGTGCCAGCAGCTCTCCGGGACGGCATCGCGATGAGCAGTTCTTC. It specifies CASSSPGRHRDEQFF. The whole variable domain, remainder taken from reference TRBV7-8 and TRBJ2-1, is GAGVSQSPRYKVAKRGQDVALRCDPISGHVSLFWYQQALGQGPEFLTYFQNEAQLDKSGLPSDRFFAERPEGSVSTLKIQRTQQEDSAVYLCASSSPGRHRDEQFFGPGTRLTVL.

This clone was observed a handful of times. This rearrangement joins TRBV12-5 to TRBJ2-7; D is perhaps TRBD1 (8 bases). Germline CDR1 LGHNT, CDR2 FRNRAP. The CDR3 is made up of 15 amino acids. Trimming stripped 0 bases from V and 4 bases from J, with 13 bases between. CDR3 loop: CASGLVEQGGYEQYF. CDR3 nucleotide sequence: TGTGCTAGTGGTTTGGTAGAACAGGGGGGGTACGAGCAGTACTTC.

The V gene is TRBV7-2, the J gene TRBJ1-4, with no clear D. Germline loops: CDR1 SGHTA, CDR2 FQGNSA. The CDR3 contains 13 residues. V lost 3 bases to trimming and J lost 8 bases, with 10 bases between them. The CDR3 loop is CASSLSRGEKLFF. The CDR3 coding sequence is TGTGCCAGCAGCTTGTCCCGTGGGGAAAAACTGTTTTTT.

CDR3 DNA: TGCGCCAGCAGCTTGGGCGGGACAGATGAAGCTTTCTTT. This gives the protein CASSLGGTDEAFF. The V and J genes are TRBV5-1 and TRBJ1-1, with TRBD1 identical over 7 bases. V was pared by 0 bases and J by 7 bases, with 3 bases of the junction left unmatched. The CDR3 consists of 13 residues. CDR1 SGHRS and CDR2 YFSETQ come from the germline V gene.

In this sample, this clone turned up once. The chain couples TRBV5-1 to TRBJ2-1; 7 bases align to TRBD2. Trimming removed 4 bases from V and 10 bases from J; junction bases left unmatched: 14. CDR1 is SGHRS and CDR2 is YFSETQ in the germline V gene. The CDR3 is 15 amino acids. CDR3 bases: TGCGCCAGCAGCCGGATGGCGGGAGCCCCCAGCGAGCAGTTCTTC. Its translation is CASSRMAGAPSEQFF.

This clone occurred once. J is TRBJ2-5 and V is TRBV27; D gene uncertain. Deletions cut 6 bases from V and 2 bases from J, with 13 bases between. The CDR3 extends over 14 amino acids. Germline lookup yields CDR1 MNHEY and CDR2 SMNVEV (reference sequence). DNA of the CDR3: TGTGCCAGCAGATTTTCACTGGTACAAGAGACCCAGTACTTC. Its translation: CASRFSLVQETQYF.

The chain employs TRBV30 and TRBJ2-3; 8 bases line up with TRBD2. Germline V gives CDR1 GTSNPN, CDR2 SVGIG (reference sequence). This CDR3 has 13 residues. Losses at the gene ends were 5 bases for V and 1 base for J; bases not matched to a gene: 2. The CDR3 region is CAWARGGTDTQYF. The CDR3 nucleotides are TGTGCCTGGGCGCGGGGGGGCACAGATACGCAGTATTTT. The full variable domain, in which reference TRBV30 and TRBJ2-3 provide the parts outside the CDR3, is SQTIHQWPATLVQPVGSPLSLECTVEGTSNPNLYWYRQAAGRGLQLLFYSVGIGQISSEVPQNLSASRPQDRQFILSSKKLLLSDSGFYLCAWARGGTDTQYFGPGTRLTVL.

The chain has TRBV27 and TRBJ2-3, with TRBD2 matching 12 bases. The CDR3 contains 15 residues. After removal of 6 bases from V and 1 base from J, the junction contained 2 bases not matched to a gene. CDR1 is MNHEY and CDR2 is SMNVEV in the germline V gene (reference sequence). DNA of the CDR3: TGTGCCAGCAGGACTAGCGGGAGTGGCACAGATACGCAGTATTTT. Translated: CASRTSGSGTDTQYF.

The J gene is TRBJ2-1, the V gene TRBV29-1; 12 nucleotides line up with TRBD2. V dropped 8 bases and J dropped 6; count of bases not matched to a gene: 8. Germline V lookup: CDR1 SQVTM, CDR2 ANQGSEA. This CDR3 is built from 14 residues. The CDR3 DNA sequence: TGCAGCTCCGGGACTAGCGGGTTCTCCAATGAGCAGTTCTTC. Protein sequence: CSSGTSGFSNEQFF.

CDR3 region: CATSTAGGLESSKGQFF. For the CDR3, the DNA is TGTGCCACCAGCACCGCGGGGGGACTAGAATCGAGCAAGGGGCAGTTCTTC. The gene calls are TRBV15 and TRBJ2-1, with TRBD2 identical over 8 bases. The CDR3 spans 17 residues. V shed 4 bases, J shed 12 bases, and the junction held 20 bases outside the gene matches. CDR1 is LNHNV and CDR2 is YYDKDF in the germline V gene (reference sequence).

This clone appeared once. The chain uses TRBV7-2 and TRBJ1-3, with D hard to call. The CDR3 is made up of 11 amino acids. CDR1 SGHTA and CDR2 FQGNSA come from the germline V gene. V was pared by 2 bases and J by 8 bases, with 4 bases between. CDR3 sequence reads: CASSLRDTIYF. In DNA, the CDR3 is TGTGCCAGCAGCTTACGGGACACCATATATTTT. The entire variable domain, with the rest obtained from reference TRBV7-2 and TRBJ1-3, is as follows: GAGVSQSPSNKVTEKGKDVELRCDPISGHTALYWYRQSLGQGLEFLIYFQGNSAPDKSGLPSDRFSAERTGGSVSTLTIQRTQQEDSAVYLCASSLRDTIYFGEGSWLTVV.

V is TRBV6-5 and J is TRBJ1-4; no firm D call. Germline V CDR1 and CDR2: MNHEY, SVGAGI. The CDR3 has 13 residues. Trimming took 10 bases from V and 0 from J, leaving 9 bases between them. CDR3 DNA sequence: TGTGCCACTATCCGGACAACTAATGAAAAACTGTTTTTT. It encodes CATIRTTNEKLFF.

The V and J genes are TRBV27 and TRBJ2-3, with 12 positions matching TRBD2. CDR3 size: 16 residues. The V gene end was trimmed by 4 bases and the J gene end by 4 bases; junction bases not matched to a gene: 6. Germline-derived CDR1 and CDR2 are MNHEY and SMNVEV (reference sequence). CDR3 in amino acids: CASSSTSGSQSDTQYF. Here the CDR3 DNA reads TGTGCCAGCAGTTCGACTAGCGGGAGTCAGTCAGATACGCAGTATTTT.